The 8 T cell receptor beta chains presented below share a single source sample, sequenced in a study of cytomegalovirus exposure and HLA in healthy donors. In the PCR, 60 Vbeta and 13 Jbeta primers were used. Profiling relied on immunoSEQ multiplex PCR, and the TCRdb table lists in-frame clones only, not all of them. Altogether about 170,000 clones are present, about 76% being singletons, with the ten largest covering around 5%. Material for sequencing was PBMCs. The receptors come from a woman under 30 in good health and CMV-seropositive.

The rearrangement links TRBV30 to TRBJ1-1; D may be TRBD1 (5 bases). The CDR3 is made up of 14 amino acids. CDR1 and CDR2 (germline): GTSNPN, SVGIG (reference sequence). V lost 1 base and J 3 bases, leaving 12 bases between the germline ends. The CDR3 nucleotides are TGTGCCTGGAGTGCGGTCCCGGGGGACACTGAAGCTTTCTTT. Its translation: CAWSAVPGDTEAFF.

J is TRBJ1-1 and V is TRBV7-3, with D hard to call. The CDR3 consists of 13 residues. The germline V gene has CDR1 SGHTA and CDR2 FQGTGA. The ends were cut back, 3 bases at V and 3 bases at J, with 8 bases in the middle. The CDR3, as DNA: TGTGCCAGCAGCTTCTCCGGGGACACTGAAGCTTTCTTT. Translating it yields CASSFSGDTEAFF.

This clone was seen repeatedly, ten times or more. The rearrangement links TRBV21-1 to TRBJ1-4; TRBD1, the table's D call, was not compared with the DNA. TRBV21-1 is given as a pseudogene. The CDR3 has 18 amino acids. The DNA for the CDR3 is TGTGCCAGCAGCAAAGGACAGGGGGCGGCGTGGGTCGATGAAAAACTGTTTTTT. Residues: CASSKGQGAAWVDEKLFF.

The CDR3 DNA reads as TGTGCCAGCAGCTTGGCGTGGAGGGGACCTCCCTTTTTGGCCAACGTCCTGACTTTC. Protein sequence: CASSLAWRGPPFLANVLTF. J is TRBJ2-6 and V is TRBV5-8; D is possibly TRBD2 (6 bases). The germline V gene encodes CDR1 SGHTS and CDR2 YDEGEE. CDR3 length: 19 amino acids. Trimming removed 0 bases from V and 6 bases from J, with 22 bases in between.

The J gene is TRBJ2-1, the V gene TRBV4-3, with 10 nucleotides matching TRBD1. V shed 0 bases and J 2 bases; nucleotides not matched to a gene: 7. CDR1 and CDR2 from the germline V gene are LGHNA and YSLEER. The CDR3 has 18 amino acids. The DNA of the CDR3 is TGCGCCAGCAGCCAAGACCCGCCCGGGACAGGGGCCTACAATGAGCAGTTCTTC. Translation: CASSQDPPGTGAYNEQFF.

The V call is TRBV30, the J call TRBJ1-3, with 8 bases identical to TRBD1. V trimming: 8 bases; J trimming: 4 bases; junction bases outside the gene matches: 4. CDR3 length equals 12 residues. Per germline, CDR1 GTSNPN and CDR2 SVGIG (reference sequence). This chain's CDR3 is CAADRGGNTIYF. Written as DNA, the CDR3 is TGTGCCGCAGACAGGGGCGGAAACACCATATATTTT.

The J gene is TRBJ2-3, the V gene TRBV27; 8 bases match TRBD1. Germline loops: CDR1 MNHEY, CDR2 SMNVEV (reference sequence). Trimming at V came to 2 bases and at J to 0 bases, leaving 4 bases not matched to a gene. This CDR3 spans 16 amino acids. CDR3 sequence: CASSLRRGPSTDTQYF. The CDR3 coding sequence is TGTGCCAGCAGTTTACGCAGGGGGCCCAGCACAGATACGCAGTATTTT.

The chain recombines TRBV5-5 with TRBJ1-4, with a tentative D call TRBD1 (5 bases). The V end lost 2 bases, the J end lost 3 bases, and 11 bases lay between the germline ends. The V gene's germline CDR1 is SGHKS and CDR2 YYEKEE (reference sequence). The CDR3 extends over 15 amino acids. The CDR3 DNA sequence: TGTGCCAGCAGCTTCAGGACATCCGCTAATGAAAAACTGTTTTTT. Translation gives CASSFRTSANEKLFF.